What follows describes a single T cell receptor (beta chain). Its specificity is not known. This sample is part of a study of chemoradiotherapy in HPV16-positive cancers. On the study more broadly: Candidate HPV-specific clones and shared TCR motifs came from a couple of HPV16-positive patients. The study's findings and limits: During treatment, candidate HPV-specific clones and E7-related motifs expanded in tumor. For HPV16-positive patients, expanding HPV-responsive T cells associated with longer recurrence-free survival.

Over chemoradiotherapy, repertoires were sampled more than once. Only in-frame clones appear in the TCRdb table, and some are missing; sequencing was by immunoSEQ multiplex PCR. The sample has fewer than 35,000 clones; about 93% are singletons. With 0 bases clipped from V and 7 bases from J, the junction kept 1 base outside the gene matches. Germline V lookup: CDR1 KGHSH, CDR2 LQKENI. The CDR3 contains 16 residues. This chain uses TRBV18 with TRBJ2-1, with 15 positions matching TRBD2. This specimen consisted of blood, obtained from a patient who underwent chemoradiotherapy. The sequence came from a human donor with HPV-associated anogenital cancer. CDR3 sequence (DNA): TGTGCCAGCTCACCACCTGGGACTAGCGGGAGGAATGAGCAGTTCTTC. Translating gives CASSPPGTSGRNEQFF. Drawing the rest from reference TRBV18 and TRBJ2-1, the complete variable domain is NAGVMQNPRHLVRRRGQEARLRCSPMKGHSHVYWYRQLPEEGLKFMVYLQKENIIDESGMPKERFSAEFPKEGPSILRIQQVVRGDSAAYFCASSPPGTSGRNEQFFGPGTRLTVL.